This T cell receptor beta chain derives from a study of OX40 agonist ivuxolimab in advanced cancers. Study results and limitations: Relative to CD4+ cells, CD8+ T cells on average had more expanded clones.

Using immunoSEQ multiplex PCR, the repertoire was profiled, and TCRdb retains in-frame clones only, with some absent. Among fewer than 65,000 clones listed, roughly 89% were seen once. Concerning this clone itself: What it binds is not known.

This CDR3 is 15 amino acids long. CDR1 LNHNV and CDR2 YYDKDF come from the germline V gene (reference sequence). V lost 0 bases and J 5 bases, leaving 13 bases between the germline ends. Patients with autoimmune history or systemic immunosuppression were excluded. Researchers took blood at baseline, on cycle 4 day 1, and on cycle 7 day 1. V and J are TRBV15 and TRBJ1-1; no definite D call. The sample was CD4+ or CD8+ T cells sorted from blood, taken in a trial of the OX40 agonist ivuxolimab. The origin of this receptor is an adult with an advanced solid tumor such as melanoma, head and neck, liver or kidney cancer. The CDR3 region has the DNA TGTGCCACCAGCAGAGATCTGTCAGCGGTGACTGAAGCTTTCTTT. Its translation is CATSRDLSAVTEAFF.